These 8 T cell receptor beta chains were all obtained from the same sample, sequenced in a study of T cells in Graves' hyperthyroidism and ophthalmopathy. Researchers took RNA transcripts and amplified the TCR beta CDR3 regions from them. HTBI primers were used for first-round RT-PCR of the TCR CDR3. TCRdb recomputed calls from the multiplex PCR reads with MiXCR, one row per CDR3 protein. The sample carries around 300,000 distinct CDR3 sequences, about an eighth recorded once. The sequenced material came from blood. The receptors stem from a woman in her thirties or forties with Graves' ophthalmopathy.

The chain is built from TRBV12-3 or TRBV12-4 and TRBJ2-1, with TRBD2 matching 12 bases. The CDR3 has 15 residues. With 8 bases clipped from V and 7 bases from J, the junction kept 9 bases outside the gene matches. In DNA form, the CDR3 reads TGTGCCAGCGTTCCGGGGACTAGCGGGTATAATGAGCAGTTCTTC. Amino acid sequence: CASVPGTSGYNEQFF.

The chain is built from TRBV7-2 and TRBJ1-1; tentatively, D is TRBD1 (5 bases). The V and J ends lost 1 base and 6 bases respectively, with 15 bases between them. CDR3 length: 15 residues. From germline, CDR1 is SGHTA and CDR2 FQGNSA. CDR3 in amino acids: CASSLDSGLGAEAFF. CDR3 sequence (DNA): TGTGCCAGCAGCTTAGATTCAGGGTTGGGGGCTGAAGCTTTCTTT.

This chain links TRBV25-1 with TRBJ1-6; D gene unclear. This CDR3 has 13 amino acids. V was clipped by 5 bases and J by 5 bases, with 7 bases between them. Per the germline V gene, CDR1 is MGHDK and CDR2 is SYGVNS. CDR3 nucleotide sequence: TGTGCCAGCAGTCCCACCCATAATTCACCCCTCCACTTT. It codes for CASSPTHNSPLHF.

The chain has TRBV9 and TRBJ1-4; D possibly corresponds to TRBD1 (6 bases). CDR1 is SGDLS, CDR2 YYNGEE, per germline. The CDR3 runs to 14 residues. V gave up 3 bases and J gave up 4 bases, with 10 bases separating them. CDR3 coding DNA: TGTGCCAGCAGCGAGGGGGGGGTTAATGAAAAACTGTTTTTT. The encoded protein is CASSEGGVNEKLFF. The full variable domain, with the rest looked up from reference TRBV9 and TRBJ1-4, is DSGVTQTPKHLITATGQRVTLRCSPRSGDLSVYWYQQSLDQGLQFLIQYYNGEERAKGNILERFSAQQFPDLHSELNLSSLELGDSALYFCASSEGGVNEKLFFGSGTQLSVL.

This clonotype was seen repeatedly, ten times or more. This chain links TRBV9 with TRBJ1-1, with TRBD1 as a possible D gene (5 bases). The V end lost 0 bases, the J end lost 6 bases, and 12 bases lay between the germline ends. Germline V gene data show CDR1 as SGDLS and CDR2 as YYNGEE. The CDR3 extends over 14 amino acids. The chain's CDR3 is CASSVAGSGAEAFF. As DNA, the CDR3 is TGTGCCAGCAGCGTAGCAGGGAGCGGCGCTGAAGCTTTCTTT.

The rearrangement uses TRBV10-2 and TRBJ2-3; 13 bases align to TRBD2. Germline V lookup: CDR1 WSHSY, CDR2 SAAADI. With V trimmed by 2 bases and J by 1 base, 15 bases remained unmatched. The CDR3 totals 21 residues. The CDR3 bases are TGCGCCAGCAGTGAGCCATACCTGACTAGCGGGGGGTCCGGCGGCACAGATACGCAGTATTTT. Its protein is CASSEPYLTSGGSGGTDTQYF.

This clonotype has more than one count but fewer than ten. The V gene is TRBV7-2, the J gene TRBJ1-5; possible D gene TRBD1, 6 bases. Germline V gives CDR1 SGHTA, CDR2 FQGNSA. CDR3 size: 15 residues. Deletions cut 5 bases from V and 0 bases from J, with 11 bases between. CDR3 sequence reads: CASSRTDNSNQPQHF. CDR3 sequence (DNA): TGTGCCAGCAGCCGGACAGACAATAGCAATCAGCCCCAGCATTTT.

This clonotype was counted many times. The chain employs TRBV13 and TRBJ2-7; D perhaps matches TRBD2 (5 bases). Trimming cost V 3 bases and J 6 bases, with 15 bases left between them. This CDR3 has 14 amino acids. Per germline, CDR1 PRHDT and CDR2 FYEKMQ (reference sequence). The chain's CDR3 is CASSFAGESTEQYF. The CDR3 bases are TGTGCCAGCAGCTTCGCCGGGGAGAGTACCGAGCAGTACTTC. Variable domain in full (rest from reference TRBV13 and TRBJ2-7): AAGVIQSPRHLIKEKRETATLKCYPIPRHDTVYWYQQGPGQDPQFLISFYEKMQSDKGSIPDRFSAQQFSDYHSELNMSSLELGDSALYFCASSFAGESTEQYFGPGTRLTVT.